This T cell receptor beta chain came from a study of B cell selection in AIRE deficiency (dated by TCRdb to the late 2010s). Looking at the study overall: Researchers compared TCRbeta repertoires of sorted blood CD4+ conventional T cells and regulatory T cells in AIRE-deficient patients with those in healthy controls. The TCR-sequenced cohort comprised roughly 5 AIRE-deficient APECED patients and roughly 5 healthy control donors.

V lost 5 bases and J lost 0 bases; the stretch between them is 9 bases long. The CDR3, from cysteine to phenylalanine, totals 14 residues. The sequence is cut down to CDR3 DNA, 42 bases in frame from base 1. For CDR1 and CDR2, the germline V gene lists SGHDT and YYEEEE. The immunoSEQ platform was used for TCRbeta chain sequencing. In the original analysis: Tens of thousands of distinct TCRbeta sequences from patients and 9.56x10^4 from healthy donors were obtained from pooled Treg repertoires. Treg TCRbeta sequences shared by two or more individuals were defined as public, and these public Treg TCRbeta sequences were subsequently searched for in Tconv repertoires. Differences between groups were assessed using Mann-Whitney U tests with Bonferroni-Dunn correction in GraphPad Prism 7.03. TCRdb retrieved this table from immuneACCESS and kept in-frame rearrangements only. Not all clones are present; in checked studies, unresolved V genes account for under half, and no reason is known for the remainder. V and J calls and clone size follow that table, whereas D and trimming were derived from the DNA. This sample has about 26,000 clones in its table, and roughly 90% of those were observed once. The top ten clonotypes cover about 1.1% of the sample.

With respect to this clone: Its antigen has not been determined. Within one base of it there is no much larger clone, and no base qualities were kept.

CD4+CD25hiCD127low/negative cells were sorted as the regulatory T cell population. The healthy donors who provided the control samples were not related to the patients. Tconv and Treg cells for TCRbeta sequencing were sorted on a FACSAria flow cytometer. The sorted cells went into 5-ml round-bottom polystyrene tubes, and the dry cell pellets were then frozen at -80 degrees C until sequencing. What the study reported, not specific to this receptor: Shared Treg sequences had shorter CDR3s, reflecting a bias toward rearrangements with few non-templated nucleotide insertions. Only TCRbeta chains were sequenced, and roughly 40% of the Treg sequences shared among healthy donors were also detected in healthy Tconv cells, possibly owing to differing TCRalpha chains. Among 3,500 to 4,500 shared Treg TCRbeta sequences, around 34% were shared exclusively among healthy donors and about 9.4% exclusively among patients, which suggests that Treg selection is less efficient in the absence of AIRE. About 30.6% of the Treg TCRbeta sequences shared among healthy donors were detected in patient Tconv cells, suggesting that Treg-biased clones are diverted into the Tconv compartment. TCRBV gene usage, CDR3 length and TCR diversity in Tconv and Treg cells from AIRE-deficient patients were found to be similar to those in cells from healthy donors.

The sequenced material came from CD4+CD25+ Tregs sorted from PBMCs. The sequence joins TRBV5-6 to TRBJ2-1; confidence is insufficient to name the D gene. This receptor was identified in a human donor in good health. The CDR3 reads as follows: CASSRGSSYNEQFF. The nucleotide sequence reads TGTGCCAGCAGTCGAGGTAGCTCCTACAATGAGCAGTTCTTC.